The present T cell receptor (beta chain) was sequenced within a study of naive and memory T cell subsets. Notes on the study in general: TCR counts from RNA may reflect activation-linked expression changes. Between naive and memory subsets, TCR abundance power law exponents differed. Over 95% of naive TCR sequences appeared only once after error correction, unlike memory subsets.

This CDR3 is 17 amino acids long. The V segment lost 4 bases and the J segment 2 bases; nucleotides outside the gene matches: 13. In germline, CDR1 is SGHNT, CDR2 YYREEE (reference sequence). This clonotype was counted at least ten times. What it recognizes is unknown. The beta constant-region primer was an equimolar mix of two oligonucleotides covering TRBC1 and TRBC2. Nested alpha and beta constant-region primers with the SP2 primer drove four PCR rounds on ligated cDNA. TCRdb reprocessed the UMI-ligation and nested PCR reads via MiXCR and lists one record per CDR3 protein. The sample holds under 25,000 distinct CDR3 sequences, roughly 8.2% seen once. Sequential positive selection took CD4 T cells first, then CD8 T cells.

The chain joins TRBV5-4 to TRBJ2-3; 7 bases align to TRBD2. The TCR was taken from a human donor in good health. Material for sequencing was central memory CD8+ T cells from blood. The CDR3 spells CASSEDRDYRFTDTQYF. The CDR3 bases are TGTGCCAGCAGCGAGGACCGGGACTACCGATTCACAGATACGCAGTATTTT.